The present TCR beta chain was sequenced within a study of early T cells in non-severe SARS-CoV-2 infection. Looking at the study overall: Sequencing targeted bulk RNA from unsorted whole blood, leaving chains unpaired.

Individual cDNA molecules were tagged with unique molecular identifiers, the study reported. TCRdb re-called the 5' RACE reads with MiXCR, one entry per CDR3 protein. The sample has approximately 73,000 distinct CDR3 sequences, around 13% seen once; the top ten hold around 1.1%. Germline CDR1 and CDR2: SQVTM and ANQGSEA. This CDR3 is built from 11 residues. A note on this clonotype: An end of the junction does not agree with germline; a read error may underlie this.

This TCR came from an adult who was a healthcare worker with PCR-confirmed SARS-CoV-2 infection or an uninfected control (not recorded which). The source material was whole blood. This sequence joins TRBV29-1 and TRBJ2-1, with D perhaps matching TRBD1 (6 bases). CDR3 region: CSVDVDTGQSF. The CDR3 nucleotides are TGCAGCGTTGATGTGGACACCGGACAGTCCTTC.